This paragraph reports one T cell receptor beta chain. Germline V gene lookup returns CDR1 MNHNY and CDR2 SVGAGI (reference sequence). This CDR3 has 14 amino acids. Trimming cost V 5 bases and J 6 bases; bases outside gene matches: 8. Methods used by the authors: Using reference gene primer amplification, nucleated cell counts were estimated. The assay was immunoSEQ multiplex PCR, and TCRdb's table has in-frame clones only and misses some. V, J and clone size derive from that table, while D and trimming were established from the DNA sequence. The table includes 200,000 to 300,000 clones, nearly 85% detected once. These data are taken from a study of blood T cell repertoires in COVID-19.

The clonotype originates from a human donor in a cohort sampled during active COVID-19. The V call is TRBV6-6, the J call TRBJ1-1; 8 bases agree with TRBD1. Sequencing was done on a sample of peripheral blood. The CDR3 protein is CASSRSRGQSEAFF. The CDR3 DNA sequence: TGTGCCAGCAGTCGCTCCAGGGGGCAATCTGAAGCTTTCTTT.